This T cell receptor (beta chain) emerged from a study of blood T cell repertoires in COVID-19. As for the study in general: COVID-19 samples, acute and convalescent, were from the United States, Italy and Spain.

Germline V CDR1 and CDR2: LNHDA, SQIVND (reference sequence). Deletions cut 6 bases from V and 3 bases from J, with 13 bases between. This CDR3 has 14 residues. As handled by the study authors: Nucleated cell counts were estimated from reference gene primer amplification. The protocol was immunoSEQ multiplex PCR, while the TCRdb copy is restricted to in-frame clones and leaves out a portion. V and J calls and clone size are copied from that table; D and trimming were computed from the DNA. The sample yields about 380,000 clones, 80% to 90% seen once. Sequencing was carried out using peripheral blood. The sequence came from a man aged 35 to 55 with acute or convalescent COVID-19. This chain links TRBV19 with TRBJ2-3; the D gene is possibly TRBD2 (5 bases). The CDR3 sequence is CASRSGKETDTQYF. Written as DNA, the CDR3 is TGTGCCAGTAGAAGCGGTAAGGAGACAGATACGCAGTATTTT.